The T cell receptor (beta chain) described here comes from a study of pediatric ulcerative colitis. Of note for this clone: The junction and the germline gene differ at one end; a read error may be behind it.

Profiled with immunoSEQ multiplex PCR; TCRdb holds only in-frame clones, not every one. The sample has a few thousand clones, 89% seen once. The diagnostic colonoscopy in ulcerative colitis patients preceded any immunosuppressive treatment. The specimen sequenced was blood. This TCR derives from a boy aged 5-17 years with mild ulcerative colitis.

CDR3 coding DNA: TGTGCCAGCAGCCTAGCGGGAGGCGATAATACGCAGTATTTT. Translated: CASSLAGGDNTQYF. J is TRBJ2-3 and V is TRBV7-9; 11 bases match TRBD2. Germline CDR1 is SEHNR and CDR2 is FQNEAQ (reference sequence). The CDR3 is made up of 14 amino acids.